These 9 T cell receptor beta chains were all obtained from the same sample, sequenced in a study of T cell responses to AZD1222 COVID-19 vaccine. Here immunoSEQ multiplex PCR was the method, and the copy in TCRdb shows in-frame clones only, minus some. This sample carries some 84,000 clones, about 87% of them seen once, and the ten largest clones take approximately 15%. Here the sequenced sample was peripheral blood, taken on day 0 of AZD1222 vaccination. The receptors shown here come from an adult in good health.

This clone was counted a few times. The chain combines TRBV3-1 (or the pseudogene TRBV3-2) with TRBJ2-3, with unresolved D. Germline V gene data show CDR1 as LGHDT and CDR2 as YNNKEL (reference sequence). V was shortened by 6 bases and J by 4 bases, with 14 bases between the two germline ends. The CDR3 totals 14 residues. The CDR3 reads CASRLLAGPDTQYF. CDR3 bases: TGTGCCAGCAGACTGCTGGCAGGCCCAGATACGCAGTATTTT.

The rearrangement joins TRBV5-4 to TRBJ1-2; D not resolved. The V gene's germline CDR1 is SGHNT and CDR2 YYREEE (reference sequence). The CDR3 is 15 amino acids. V was trimmed by 4 bases and J by 2 bases, leaving 15 bases between them. In DNA form, the CDR3 reads TGTGCCAGCAGCCCCGGACCGCTGAGCAACTATGGCTACACCTTC. Protein: CASSPGPLSNYGYTF. The full variable domain, in which reference TRBV5-4 and TRBJ1-2 provide the parts outside the CDR3, is ETGVTQSPTHLIKTRGQQVTLRCSSQSGHNTVSWYQQALGQGPQFIFQYYREEENGRGNFPPRFSGLQFPNYSSELNVNALELDDSALYLCASSPGPLSNYGYTFGSGTRLTVV.

The V and J genes are TRBV15 and TRBJ1-2; D might be TRBD1 (6 bases). The CDR3 extends over 15 amino acids. Germline V gene data show CDR1 as LNHNV and CDR2 as YYDKDF (reference sequence). The V and J ends lost 2 bases and 8 bases respectively, with 18 bases between them. CDR3: CATSRPQPNGQGYTF. CDR3 DNA: TGTGCCACCAGCAGACCTCAACCGAACGGACAGGGCTACACCTTC.

V and J are TRBV11-3 and TRBJ2-3; D may be TRBD2 (5 bases). V lost 3 bases and J 1 base, leaving 8 bases between the germline ends. The CDR3 has 14 amino acids. Per the germline V gene, CDR1 is SGHNT and CDR2 is YENEEA. DNA for the CDR3: TGTGCCAGCAGCTTGGGTAGCGGCACAGATACGCAGTATTTT. It encodes CASSLGSGTDTQYF.

The CDR3 region has the DNA TGTGCCAGCAGTTTCCGACAGGGCGGTCATGAAAAACTGTTTTTT. As protein: CASSFRQGGHEKLFF. This rearrangement joins TRBV28 to TRBJ1-4; 7 bases are a match to TRBD1. In germline, CDR1 is MDHEN, CDR2 SYDVKM. The CDR3 totals 15 residues. V was clipped by 3 bases and J by 6 bases; unmatched bases: 7.

The chain is built from TRBV2 and TRBJ1-3; D possibly corresponds to TRBD1 (5 bases). The CDR3 runs 13 residues. V lost 7 bases, J lost 3 bases, and 10 bases lay in between. From germline, CDR1 is SNHLY and CDR2 FYNNEI. CDR3 loop: CASKLDSGNTIYF. CDR3 DNA sequence: TGTGCCAGCAAGTTAGACAGTGGAAACACCATATATTTT.

This chain connects TRBV11-2 to TRBJ1-2; D unclear. The CDR3 is made up of 13 amino acids. CDR1 and CDR2 from the germline V gene are SGHAT and FQNNGV. V was cut by 1 base and J by 8 bases, with 11 bases left in between. In nucleotides, the CDR3 is TGTGCCAGCAGCTTAGGGGTTGGGGTCGGCTACACCTTC. This translates into CASSLGVGVGYTF.

V is TRBV2 and J is TRBJ1-5; possibly TRBD1 for D (5 bases). Germline CDR1 is SNHLY and CDR2 is FYNNEI. This CDR3 comprises 15 residues. V lost 3 bases and J lost 7, with 16 bases in between. The CDR3: CASSEPGAHGQPQHF. The CDR3 DNA sequence: TGTGCCAGCAGTGAGCCCGGGGCCCACGGGCAGCCCCAGCATTTT.

This chain uses TRBV28 with TRBJ1-5; D remains unclear. Germline-derived CDR1 and CDR2 are MDHEN and SYDVKM. This CDR3 contains 12 residues. CDR3 sequence reads: CGVTPRNQPQHF. In DNA form, the CDR3 reads TGTGGGGTTACCCCTCGCAATCAGCCCCAGCATTTT. Full variable domain (rest looked up from reference TRBV28 and TRBJ1-5): DVKVTQSSRYLVKRTGEKVFLECVQDMDHENMFWYRQDPGLGLRLIYFSYDVKMKEKGDIPEGYSVSREKKERFSLILESASTNQTSMYLCGVTPRNQPQHFGDGTRLSIL.